The present TCR beta chain was sequenced within a study of technical replicates of blood from a few donors. The CDR3 sequence is 13 residues long. V was trimmed by 1 base and J by 5 bases, leaving 8 bases between them. Germline assignment: CDR1 MGHRA and CDR2 YSYEKL. Here immunoSEQ multiplex PCR was the method, and the copy in TCRdb shows in-frame clones only, minus some. The table has over 50,000 clones, around 97% seen once. The V call is TRBV4-1, the J call TRBJ2-5, with D maybe TRBD1 (5 bases). The receptor was derived from a human donor in good health. Sequenced: T cells isolated from PBMCs. Here the CDR3 DNA reads TGCGCCAGCAGCCAAGCAGGGATGGAGACCCAGTACTTC. Amino acids: CASSQAGMETQYF.